This is a list of T cell receptor beta chains from one sample in a study of cytomegalovirus exposure and HLA in healthy donors. Libraries were prepared by immunoSEQ multiplex PCR; TCRdb keeps only in-frame clonotypes and omits some of them. This repertoire shows roughly 65,000 clones, approximately 94% found once; its top ten account for around 4.5%. Sample: PBMCs. These receptors were taken from a man between 18 and 35 years old in good health and CMV-seropositive. CDR3s include the opening cysteine and the closing phenylalanine or tryptophan. Each record gives: CDR3 protein, CDR3 DNA, V gene, D gene, clone size, CDR3 length, J gene. D genes are given only for firm matches. Clone size is not always given. Where it is, it says once, few, many or a class for expanded clones.

CDR3: CASSLARASGRPDTQYF; DNA: TGTGCCAGCAGCTTGGCCAGGGCTAGCGGGAGACCGGATACGCAGTATTTT; V: TRBV5-4; D: TRBD2; size: NA; length: 17; J: TRBJ2-3
CDR3: CASSPRRSDTQYF; DNA: TGTGCCAGCAGTCCAAGGAGGTCAGATACGCAGTATTTT; V: TRBV27; D: NA; size: once; length: 13; J: TRBJ2-3
CDR3: CASRSRTGTGGYEQYF; DNA: TGTGCCAGCAGAAGTCGTACCGGGACAGGGGGTTACGAGCAGTACTTC; V: TRBV2; D: TRBD1; size: NA; length: 16; J: TRBJ2-7
CDR3: CASGGNNEQFF; DNA: TGCGCCAGCGGAGGAAACAATGAGCAGTTCTTC; V: TRBV10-2; D: NA; size: NA; length: 11; J: TRBJ2-1
CDR3: CASSPLAGEYEQYF; DNA: TGTGCCAGCAGCCCCCTAGCGGGAGAATACGAGCAGTACTTC; V: TRBV6-5; D: TRBD2; size: NA; length: 14; J: TRBJ2-7
CDR3: CASSPISDTEAFF; DNA: TGTGCCAGCAGTCCAATTTCGGACACTGAAGCTTTCTTT; V: TRBV7-9; D: NA; size: NA; length: 13; J: TRBJ1-1
CDR3: CASSQKQGRNEKLFF; DNA: TGTGCCAGCAGTCAAAAACAGGGTCGTAATGAAAAACTGTTTTTT; V: TRBV7-9; D: NA; size: NA; length: 15; J: TRBJ1-4
CDR3: CASGFSRDTIQETQYF; DNA: TGTGCTAGTGGTTTCAGCAGGGATACGATACAAGAGACCCAGTACTTC; V: TRBV12-5; D: NA; size: few; length: 16; J: TRBJ2-5
CDR3: CASSYSETGSYEQYF; DNA: TGTGCCAGCAGTTACTCGGAGACAGGGTCCTACGAGCAGTACTTC; V: TRBV6-5; D: TRBD1; size: NA; length: 15; J: TRBJ2-7
CDR3: CASSLREWGGLTNYGYTF; DNA: TGTGCCAGCAGTTTGCGCGAGTGGGGGGGGCTCACTAACTATGGCTACACCTTC; V: TRBV28; D: NA; size: once; length: 18; J: TRBJ1-2
CDR3: CARTGDYGYTF; DNA: TGTGCCAGGACAGGAGACTATGGCTACACCTTC; V: TRBV2; D: NA; size: NA; length: 11; J: TRBJ1-2
CDR3: CASSSDGTGGRVSYGYTF; DNA: TGTGCCAGCAGCTCGGACGGGACAGGGGGCAGGGTGAGCTATGGCTACACCTTC; V: TRBV7-6; D: TRBD1; size: NA; length: 18; J: TRBJ1-2
CDR3: CASSVPRGSPGPGLNEQFF; DNA: TGTGCCAGCAGTGTGCCCAGGGGGTCCCCGGGACCGGGGCTCAATGAGCAGTTCTTC; V: TRBV2; D: TRBD1; size: NA; length: 19; J: TRBJ2-1
CDR3: CASSLETSGGRETQYF; DNA: TGTGCCAGCAGCTTAGAAACTAGCGGGGGCCGGGAGACCCAGTACTTC; V: TRBV11-3; D: TRBD2; size: NA; length: 16; J: TRBJ2-5
CDR3: CATLGQETDTQYF; DNA: TGTGCCACCCTTGGACAGGAAACAGATACGCAGTATTTT; V: TRBV15; D: TRBD1; size: NA; length: 13; J: TRBJ2-3
CDR3: CASSLAGGQELFF; DNA: TGTGCCAGCAGCTTAGCGGGGGGACAGGAACTGTTTTTT; V: TRBV7-6; D: TRBD1; size: NA; length: 13; J: TRBJ1-4
CDR3: CASSLEPGHYGYTF; DNA: TGTGCCAGCAGCTTAGAACCAGGGCACTATGGCTACACCTTC; V: TRBV7-3; D: NA; size: NA; length: 14; J: TRBJ1-2
CDR3: CASTMDRNTEAFF; DNA: TGTGCCAGCACAATGGACAGGAACACTGAAGCTTTCTTT; V: TRBV11-2; D: NA; size: NA; length: 13; J: TRBJ1-1
CDR3: CASKLDNSGGPREFF; DNA: TGTGCCAGCAAATTGGATAATAGCGGGGGCCCCCGGGAGTTCTTC; V: TRBV28; D: TRBD2; size: NA; length: 15; J: TRBJ2-1
CDR3: CASSEAGRPEIRPQHF; DNA: TGTGCCAGCAGTGAGGCGGGACGGCCCGAAATACGGCCCCAGCATTTT; V: TRBV6-1; D: NA; size: NA; length: 16; J: TRBJ1-5
CDR3: CASSVTGRTNEKLFF; DNA: TGTGCCAGCAGTGTGACAGGGAGGACTAATGAAAAACTGTTTTTT; V: TRBV28; D: TRBD1; size: NA; length: 15; J: TRBJ1-4
CDR3: CASSPGATYEQYF; DNA: TGTGCCAGCAGCCCTGGAGCGACGTACGAGCAGTACTTC; V: TRBV28; D: NA; size: NA; length: 13; J: TRBJ2-7
CDR3: CASSPRNRVRTEAFF; DNA: TGTGCCAGCAGCCCGAGGAACAGGGTAAGAACTGAAGCTTTCTTT; V: TRBV7-9; D: NA; size: NA; length: 15; J: TRBJ1-1
CDR3: CASSSYLGVDEQYF; DNA: TGTGCCAGCAGTTCCTACCTCGGGGTGGACGAGCAGTACTTC; V: TRBV28; D: NA; size: NA; length: 14; J: TRBJ2-7
CDR3: CASSPNPGTGVQPQHF; DNA: TGTGCCAGCTCACCAAACCCAGGGACAGGTGTCCAGCCCCAGCATTTT; V: TRBV18; D: TRBD1; size: NA; length: 16; J: TRBJ1-5
CDR3: CASSRVPYQETQYF; DNA: TGTGCCAGCAGCCGCGTCCCATACCAAGAGACCCAGTACTTC; V: TRBV28; D: NA; size: NA; length: 14; J: TRBJ2-5
CDR3: CASRELAGGGTQYF; DNA: TGTGCCAGCAGAGAACTAGCGGGAGGGGGTACGCAGTATTTT; V: TRBV6-5; D: TRBD2; size: NA; length: 14; J: TRBJ2-3
CDR3: CASSYNNRVNYGYTF; DNA: TGTGCCAGCAGTTATAATAACAGGGTGAACTATGGCTACACCTTC; V: TRBV6-5; D: NA; size: NA; length: 15; J: TRBJ1-2
CDR3: CASSYLSGALGNEQFF; DNA: TGTGCCAGCAGTTACCTTAGCGGGGCACTTGGGAATGAGCAGTTCTTC; V: TRBV6-6; D: TRBD2; size: NA; length: 16; J: TRBJ2-1
CDR3: CASSPLAVRTGELFF; DNA: TGTGCCAGCAGTCCCCTAGCGGTTCGAACCGGGGAGCTGTTTTTT; V: TRBV28; D: TRBD2; size: once; length: 15; J: TRBJ2-2
CDR3: CASSGDRNNQPQHF; DNA: TGTGCCAGCAGTGGGGACAGGAACAATCAGCCCCAGCATTTT; V: TRBV6-1; D: TRBD1; size: NA; length: 14; J: TRBJ1-5
CDR3: CASSMNTVEKLFF; DNA: TGTGCCAGTAGTATGAATACTGTTGAAAAACTGTTTTTT; V: TRBV19; D: NA; size: NA; length: 13; J: TRBJ1-4